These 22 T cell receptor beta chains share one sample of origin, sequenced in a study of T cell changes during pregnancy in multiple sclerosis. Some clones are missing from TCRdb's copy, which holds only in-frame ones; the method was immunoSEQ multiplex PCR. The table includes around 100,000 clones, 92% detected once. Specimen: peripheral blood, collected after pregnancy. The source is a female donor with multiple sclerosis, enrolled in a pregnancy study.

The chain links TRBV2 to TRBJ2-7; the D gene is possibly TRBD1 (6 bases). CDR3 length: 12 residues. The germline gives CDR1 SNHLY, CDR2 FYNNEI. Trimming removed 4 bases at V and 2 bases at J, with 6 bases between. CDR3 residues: CASSGTAYEQYF. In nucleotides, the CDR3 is TGTGCCAGCAGTGGGACAGCCTACGAGCAGTACTTC.

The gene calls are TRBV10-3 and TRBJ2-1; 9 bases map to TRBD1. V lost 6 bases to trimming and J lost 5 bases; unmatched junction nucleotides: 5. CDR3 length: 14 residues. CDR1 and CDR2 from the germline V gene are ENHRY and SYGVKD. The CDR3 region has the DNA TGTGCCATCAGGCAGACAGGGGGAAACAATGAGCAGTTCTTC. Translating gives CAIRQTGGNNEQFF.

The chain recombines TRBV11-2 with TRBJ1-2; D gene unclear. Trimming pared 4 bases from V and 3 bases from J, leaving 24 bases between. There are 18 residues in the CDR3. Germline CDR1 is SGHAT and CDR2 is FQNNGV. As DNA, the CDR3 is TGTGCCAGCAGCTCCTTTCCGGCGGGCAAGCGGCACGACTATGGCTACACCTTC. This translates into CASSSFPAGKRHDYGYTF.

The CDR3 spells CASSVGGGFADTQYF. The CDR3 DNA reads as TGTGCCAGCAGCGTAGGTGGAGGTTTTGCAGATACGCAGTATTTT. The chain has TRBV9 and TRBJ2-3; TRBD2 might be the D (5 bases). The CDR3 consists of 15 residues. Germline V lookup: CDR1 SGDLS, CDR2 YYNGEE. The ends were cut back, 0 bases at V and 4 bases at J, with 12 bases in the middle.

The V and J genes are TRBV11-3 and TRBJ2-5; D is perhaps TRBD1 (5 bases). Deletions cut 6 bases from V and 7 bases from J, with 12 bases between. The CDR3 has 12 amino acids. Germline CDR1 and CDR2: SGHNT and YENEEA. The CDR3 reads CASSSRQGTQYF. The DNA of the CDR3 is TGTGCCAGCAGTTCGCGCCAGGGGACCCAGTACTTC.

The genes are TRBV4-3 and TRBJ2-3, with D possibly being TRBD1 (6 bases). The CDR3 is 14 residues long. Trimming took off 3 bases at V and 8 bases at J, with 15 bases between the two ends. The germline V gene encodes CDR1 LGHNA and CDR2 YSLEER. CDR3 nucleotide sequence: TGCGCCAGCAGCCAGTCCCGGGACACTTCTACGCAGTATTTT. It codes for CASSQSRDTSTQYF.

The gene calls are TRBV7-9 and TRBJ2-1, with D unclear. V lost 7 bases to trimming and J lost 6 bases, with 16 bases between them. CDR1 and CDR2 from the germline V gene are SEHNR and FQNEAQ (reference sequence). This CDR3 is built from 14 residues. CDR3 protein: CASTLGSAANEQFF. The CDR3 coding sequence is TGTGCCAGCACCCTAGGCTCGGCGGCCAATGAGCAGTTCTTC.

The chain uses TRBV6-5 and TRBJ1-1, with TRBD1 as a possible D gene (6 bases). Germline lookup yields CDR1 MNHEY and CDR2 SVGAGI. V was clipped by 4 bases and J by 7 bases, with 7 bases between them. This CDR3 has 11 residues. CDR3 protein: CASSLQGEAFF. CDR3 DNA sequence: TGTGCCAGCAGTTTACAGGGTGAAGCTTTCTTT.

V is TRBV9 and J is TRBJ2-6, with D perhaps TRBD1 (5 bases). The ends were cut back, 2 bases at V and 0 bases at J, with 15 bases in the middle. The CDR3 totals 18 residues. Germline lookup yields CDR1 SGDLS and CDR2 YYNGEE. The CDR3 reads CASSVSTEGYSGANVLTF. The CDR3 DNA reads TGTGCCAGCAGCGTTTCGACAGAAGGTTACTCTGGGGCCAACGTCCTGACTTTC.

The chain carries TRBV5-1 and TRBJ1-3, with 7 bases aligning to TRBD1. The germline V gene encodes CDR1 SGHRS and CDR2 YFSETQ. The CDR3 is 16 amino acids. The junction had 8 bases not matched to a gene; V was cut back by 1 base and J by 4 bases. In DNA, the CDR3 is TGCGCCAGCAGCTTGACCGGGACAGAAATCGGAAACACCATATATTTT. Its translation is CASSLTGTEIGNTIYF.

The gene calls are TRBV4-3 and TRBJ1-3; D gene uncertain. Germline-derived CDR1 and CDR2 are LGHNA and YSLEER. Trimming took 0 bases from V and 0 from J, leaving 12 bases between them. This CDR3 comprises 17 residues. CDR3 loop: CASSQDGEGISGNTIYF. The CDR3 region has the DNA TGCGCCAGCAGCCAAGATGGTGAGGGAATCTCTGGAAACACCATATATTTT.

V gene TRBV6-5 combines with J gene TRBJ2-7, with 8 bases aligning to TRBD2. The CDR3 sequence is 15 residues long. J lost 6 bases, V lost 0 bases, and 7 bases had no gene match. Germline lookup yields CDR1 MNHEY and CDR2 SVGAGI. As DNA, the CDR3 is TGTGCCAGCAGTTACTCGGACCTAGCGGGCGGCGAGCAGTACTTC. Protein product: CASSYSDLAGGEQYF.

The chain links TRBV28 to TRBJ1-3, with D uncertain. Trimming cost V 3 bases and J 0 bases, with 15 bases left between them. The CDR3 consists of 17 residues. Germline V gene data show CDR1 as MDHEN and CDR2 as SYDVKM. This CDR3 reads CASSLGGLIISGNTIYF. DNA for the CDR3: TGTGCCAGCAGTTTGGGTGGGCTGATAATCTCTGGAAACACCATATATTTT.

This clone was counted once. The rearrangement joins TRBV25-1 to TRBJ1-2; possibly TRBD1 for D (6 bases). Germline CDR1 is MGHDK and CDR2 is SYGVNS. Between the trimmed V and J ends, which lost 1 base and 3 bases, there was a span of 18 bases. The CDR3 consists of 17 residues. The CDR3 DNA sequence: TGTGCCAGCAGTGAATGGCCGACAGGTTACCACTACTATGGCTACACCTTC. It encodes CASSEWPTGYHYYGYTF.

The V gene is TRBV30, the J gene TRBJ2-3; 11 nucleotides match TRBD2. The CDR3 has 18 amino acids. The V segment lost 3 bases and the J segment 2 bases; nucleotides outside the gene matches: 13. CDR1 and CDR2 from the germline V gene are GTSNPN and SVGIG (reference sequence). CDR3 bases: TGTGCCTGGAGGGGATTTCTCGGGACTAGCGGAGCCACAGATACGCAGTATTTT. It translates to CAWRGFLGTSGATDTQYF.

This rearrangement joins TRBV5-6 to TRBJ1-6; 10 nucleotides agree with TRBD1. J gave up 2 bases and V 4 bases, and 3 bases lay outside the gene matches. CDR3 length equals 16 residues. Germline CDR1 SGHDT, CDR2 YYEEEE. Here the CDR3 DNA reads TGTGCCAGCAGCCTGGGGACAGGGGCCTATAATTCACCCCTCCACTTT. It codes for CASSLGTGAYNSPLHF.

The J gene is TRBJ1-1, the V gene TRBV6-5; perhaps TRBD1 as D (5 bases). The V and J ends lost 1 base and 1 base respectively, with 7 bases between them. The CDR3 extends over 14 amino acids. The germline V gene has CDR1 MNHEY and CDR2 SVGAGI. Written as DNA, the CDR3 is TGTGCCAGCAGTTACTATACAGGGAACACTGAAGCTTTCTTT. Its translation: CASSYYTGNTEAFF.

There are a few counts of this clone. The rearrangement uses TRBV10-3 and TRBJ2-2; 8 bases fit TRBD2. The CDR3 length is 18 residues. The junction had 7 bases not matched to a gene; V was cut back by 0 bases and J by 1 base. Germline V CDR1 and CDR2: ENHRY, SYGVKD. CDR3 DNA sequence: TGTGCCATCAGTGAGTCTCGATTAGCGGGGAGGAACACCGGGGAGCTGTTTTTT. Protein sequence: CAISESRLAGRNTGELFF.

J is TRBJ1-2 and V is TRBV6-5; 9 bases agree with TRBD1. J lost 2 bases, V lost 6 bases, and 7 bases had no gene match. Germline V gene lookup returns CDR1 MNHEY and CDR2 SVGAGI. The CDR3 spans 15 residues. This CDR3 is CASSPRTGENYGYTF. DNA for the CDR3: TGTGCCAGCAGCCCCCGGACAGGGGAAAACTATGGCTACACCTTC.

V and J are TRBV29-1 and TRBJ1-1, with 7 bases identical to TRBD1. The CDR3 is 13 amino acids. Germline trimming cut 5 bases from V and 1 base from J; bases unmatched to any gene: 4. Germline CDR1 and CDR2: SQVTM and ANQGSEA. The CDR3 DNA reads TGCAGCGTTAGGACAGGAGGGAACACTGAAGCTTTCTTT. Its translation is CSVRTGGNTEAFF.

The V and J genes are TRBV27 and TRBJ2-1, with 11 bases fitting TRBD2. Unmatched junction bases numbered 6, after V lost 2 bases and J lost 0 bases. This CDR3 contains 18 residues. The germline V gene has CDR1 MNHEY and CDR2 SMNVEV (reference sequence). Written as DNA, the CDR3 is TGTGCCAGCAGTTTAAGGACTAGCGGGCGTAGCTCCTACAATGAGCAGTTCTTC. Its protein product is CASSLRTSGRSSYNEQFF.

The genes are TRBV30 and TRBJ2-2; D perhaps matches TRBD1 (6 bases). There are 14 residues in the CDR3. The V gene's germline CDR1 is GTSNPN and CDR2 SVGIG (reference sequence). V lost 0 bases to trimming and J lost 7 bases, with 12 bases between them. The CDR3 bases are TGTGCCTGGAGTGTACAGGGACGACTCGGGGAGCTGTTTTTT. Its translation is CAWSVQGRLGELFF. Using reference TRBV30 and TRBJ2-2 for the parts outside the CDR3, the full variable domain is SQTIHQWPATLVQPVGSPLSLECTVEGTSNPNLYWYRQAAGRGLQLLFYSVGIGQISSEVPQNLSASRPQDRQFILSSKKLLLSDSGFYLCAWSVQGRLGELFFGEGSRLTVL.